This T cell receptor (beta chain) derives from a study of T cells in women clearing cervical HPV infection. About the study: Blood came at first lesion visit for cases, post-clearance for controls. Cases' blood sampling followed lesion detection by median roughly five months (90 to 200). HLA type could not be excluded as a confounder.

Whole-study results and caveats: Repertoire richness, not evenness, was significantly elevated in CIN3+ cases versus controls.

Germline CDR1 SGHVS, CDR2 FNYEAQ. CDR3 length: 15 amino acids. As to this clone: Antigen: not known. The CDR3 extends 3 residues past the end of the read, so its final part is completed from the germline J gene.

The assay was immunoSEQ multiplex PCR, and TCRdb's table has in-frame clones only and misses some. Across 25,000 to 35,000 clones, the top ten clones capture about 16% of the sample. The clonotype was recovered from a woman aged 18 to 75 with a cervical HPV16 infection that either progressed to CIN3+ or cleared (not recorded which). This sequence joins TRBV7-6 and TRBJ2-2, with D possibly being TRBD1 (6 bases). The specimen sequenced was blood buffy coat. The covered CDR3 bases are TGTGCCAGCAGCCCTGGGGGCAGCTATAATTCACCG. Its protein is CASSPGGSYNSP. The entire CDR3 protein reads CASSPGGSYNSPLFF.